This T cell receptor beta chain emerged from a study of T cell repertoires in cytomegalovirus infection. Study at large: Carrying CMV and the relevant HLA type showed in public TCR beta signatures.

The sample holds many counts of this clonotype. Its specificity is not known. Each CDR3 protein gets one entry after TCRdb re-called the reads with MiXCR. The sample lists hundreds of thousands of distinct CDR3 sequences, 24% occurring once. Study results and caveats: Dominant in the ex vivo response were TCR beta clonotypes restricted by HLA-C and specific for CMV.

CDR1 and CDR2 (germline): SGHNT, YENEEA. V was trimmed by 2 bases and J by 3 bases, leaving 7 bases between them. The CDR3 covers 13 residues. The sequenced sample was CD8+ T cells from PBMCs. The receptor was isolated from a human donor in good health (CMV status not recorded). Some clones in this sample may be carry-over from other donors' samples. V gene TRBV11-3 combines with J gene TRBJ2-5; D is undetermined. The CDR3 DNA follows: TGTGCCAGCAGCTTATTTGGGGAAGAGACCCAGTACTTC. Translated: CASSLFGEETQYF.